What follows is one T cell receptor (beta chain) and its context. This specimen belongs to a study of blood T cell repertoires in COVID-19. Study background: Both acute and convalescent COVID-19 samples were obtained from the United States, Italy and Spain.

The trim removed 5 bases at V and 8 bases at J, leaving 13 bases unmatched. Looked up from germline, CDR1 is KGHSH and CDR2 is LQKENI. CDR3 length: 16 amino acids. Repertoires were generated with immunoSEQ multiplex PCR, while TCRdb's copy carries only in-frame clones and drops some. The table records under 450,000 clones, about four fifths of them present only once. V and J are TRBV18 and TRBJ1-4, with TRBD1 matching over 8 bases. Sequencing was performed on peripheral blood. This TCR came from a human donor with acute or convalescent COVID-19. The donor label of this sample is uncertain. The CDR3: CASSVTTGGRMEKLFF. CDR3 DNA sequence: TGTGCCAGCTCAGTTACCACAGGGGGGCGCATGGAAAAACTGTTTTTT. Combining the CDR3 with reference TRBV18 and TRBJ1-4 gives the whole variable domain NAGVMQNPRHLVRRRGQEARLRCSPMKGHSHVYWYRQLPEEGLKFMVYLQKENIIDESGMPKERFSAEFPKEGPSILRIQQVVRGDSAAYFCASSVTTGGRMEKLFFGSGTQLSVL.